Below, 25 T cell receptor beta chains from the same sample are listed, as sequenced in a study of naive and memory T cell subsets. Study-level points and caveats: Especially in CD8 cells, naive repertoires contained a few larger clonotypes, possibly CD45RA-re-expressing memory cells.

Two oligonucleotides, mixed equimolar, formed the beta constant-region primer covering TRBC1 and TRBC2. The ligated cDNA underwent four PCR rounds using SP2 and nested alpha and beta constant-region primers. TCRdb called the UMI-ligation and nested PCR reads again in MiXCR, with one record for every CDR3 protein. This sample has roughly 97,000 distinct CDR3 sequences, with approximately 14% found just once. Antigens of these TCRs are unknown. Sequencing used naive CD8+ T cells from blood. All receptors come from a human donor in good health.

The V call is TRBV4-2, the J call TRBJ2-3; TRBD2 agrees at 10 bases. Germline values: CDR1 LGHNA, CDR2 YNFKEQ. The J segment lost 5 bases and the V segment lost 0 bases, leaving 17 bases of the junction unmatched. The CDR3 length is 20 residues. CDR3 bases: TGTGCCAGCAGCCAAGATCGGCTAGCGGGGGCCGTTTCCTATCTAGATACGCAGTATTTT. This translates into CASSQDRLAGAVSYLDTQYF.

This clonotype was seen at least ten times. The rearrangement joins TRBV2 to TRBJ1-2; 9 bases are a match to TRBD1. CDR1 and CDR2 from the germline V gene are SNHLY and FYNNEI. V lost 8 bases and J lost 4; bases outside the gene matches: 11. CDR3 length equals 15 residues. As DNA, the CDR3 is TGTGCCAGCCTCCCCCCAGGACAGGGGACCTATGGCTACACCTTC. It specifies CASLPPGQGTYGYTF.

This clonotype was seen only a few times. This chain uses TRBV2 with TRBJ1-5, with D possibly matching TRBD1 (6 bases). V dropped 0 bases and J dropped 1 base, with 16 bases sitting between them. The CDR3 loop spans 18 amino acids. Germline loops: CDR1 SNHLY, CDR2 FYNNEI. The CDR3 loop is CASSEAVGGGASNQPQHF. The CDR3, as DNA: TGTGCCAGCAGTGAAGCAGTAGGGGGGGGTGCAAGCAATCAGCCCCAGCATTTT.

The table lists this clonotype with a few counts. CDR3 sequence: CASSQDLLVGQGVGEQYF. CDR3 DNA: TGCGCCAGCAGCCAAGATCTTCTAGTGGGGCAGGGGGTAGGTGAGCAGTACTTC. The rearrangement joins TRBV4-3 to TRBJ2-7, with 7 positions matching TRBD1. This CDR3 has 18 amino acids. V shed 0 bases and J 7 bases; nucleotides not matched to a gene: 18. The germline V gene encodes CDR1 LGHNA and CDR2 YSLEER.

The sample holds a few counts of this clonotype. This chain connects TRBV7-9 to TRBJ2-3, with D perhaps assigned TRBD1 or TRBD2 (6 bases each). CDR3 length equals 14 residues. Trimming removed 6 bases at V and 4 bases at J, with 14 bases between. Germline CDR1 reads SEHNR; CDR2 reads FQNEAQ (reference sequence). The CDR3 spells CASRDGGIPDTQYF. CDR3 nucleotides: TGTGCCAGCAGGGACGGGGGCATTCCAGATACGCAGTATTTT.

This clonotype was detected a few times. CDR3 residues: CASTPAAGSYNEQFF. The CDR3 coding sequence is TGTGCCAGCACCCCGGCCGCGGGCTCCTACAATGAGCAGTTCTTC. The rearrangement links TRBV7-9 to TRBJ2-1, with D perhaps TRBD2 (5 bases). Germline V gene data show CDR1 as SEHNR and CDR2 as FQNEAQ (reference sequence). Trimming took 7 bases from V and 0 from J, leaving 13 bases between them. The length of the CDR3 is 15 residues.

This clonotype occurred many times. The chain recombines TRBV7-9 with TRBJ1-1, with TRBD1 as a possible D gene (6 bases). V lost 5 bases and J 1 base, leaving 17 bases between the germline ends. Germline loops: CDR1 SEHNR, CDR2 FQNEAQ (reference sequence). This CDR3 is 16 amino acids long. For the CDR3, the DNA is TGTGCCAGCAGCGTAAACCGGGACACATCGAACACTGAAGCTTTCTTT. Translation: CASSVNRDTSNTEAFF.

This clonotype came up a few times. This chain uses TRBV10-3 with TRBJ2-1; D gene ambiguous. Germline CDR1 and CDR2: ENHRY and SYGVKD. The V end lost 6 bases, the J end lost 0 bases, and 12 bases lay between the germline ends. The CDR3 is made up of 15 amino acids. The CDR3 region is CAISPTPGSYNEQFF. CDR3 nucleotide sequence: TGTGCCATCAGCCCGACCCCCGGCTCCTACAATGAGCAGTTCTTC.

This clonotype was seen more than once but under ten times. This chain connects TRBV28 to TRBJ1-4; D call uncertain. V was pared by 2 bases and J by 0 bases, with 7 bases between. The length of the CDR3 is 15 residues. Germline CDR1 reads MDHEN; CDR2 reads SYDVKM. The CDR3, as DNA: TGTGCCAGCAGTTTACAGTTCGCAACTAATGAAAAACTGTTTTTT. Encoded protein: CASSLQFATNEKLFF.

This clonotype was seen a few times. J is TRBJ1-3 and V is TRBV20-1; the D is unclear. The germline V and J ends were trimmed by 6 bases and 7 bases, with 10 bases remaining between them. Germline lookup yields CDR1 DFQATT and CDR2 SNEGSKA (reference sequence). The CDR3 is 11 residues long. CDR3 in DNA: TGCAGTGCCCCCAGAGAGAACACCATATATTTT. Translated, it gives CSAPRENTIYF.

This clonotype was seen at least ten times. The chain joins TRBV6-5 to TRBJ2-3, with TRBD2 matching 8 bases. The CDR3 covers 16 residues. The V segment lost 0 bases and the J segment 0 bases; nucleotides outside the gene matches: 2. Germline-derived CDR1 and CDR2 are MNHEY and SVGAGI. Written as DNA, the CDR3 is TGTGCCAGCAGTTACTCGCCTAGCGGGAGCACAGATACGCAGTATTTT. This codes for CASSYSPSGSTDTQYF.

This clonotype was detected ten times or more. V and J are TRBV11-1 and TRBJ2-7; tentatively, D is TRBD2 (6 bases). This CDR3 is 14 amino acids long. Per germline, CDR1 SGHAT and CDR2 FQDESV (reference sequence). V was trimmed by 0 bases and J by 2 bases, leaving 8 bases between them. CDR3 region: CASSLAGLTYEQYF. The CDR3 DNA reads TGTGCCAGCAGCTTAGCGGGACTTACCTACGAGCAGTACTTC.

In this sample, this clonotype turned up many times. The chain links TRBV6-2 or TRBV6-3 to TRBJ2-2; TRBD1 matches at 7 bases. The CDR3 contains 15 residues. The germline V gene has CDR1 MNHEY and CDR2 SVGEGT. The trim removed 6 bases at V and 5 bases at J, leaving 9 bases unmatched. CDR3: CASRLYRGYTGELFF. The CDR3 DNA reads TGTGCCAGCAGATTGTACAGGGGATATACCGGGGAGCTGTTTTTT.

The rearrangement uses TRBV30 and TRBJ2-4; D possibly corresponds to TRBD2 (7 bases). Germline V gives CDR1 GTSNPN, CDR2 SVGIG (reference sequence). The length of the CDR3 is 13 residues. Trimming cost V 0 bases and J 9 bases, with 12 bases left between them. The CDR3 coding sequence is TGTGCCTGGAGTGTAGGGGGGGGTGGCATTCAGTACTTC. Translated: CAWSVGGGGIQYF.

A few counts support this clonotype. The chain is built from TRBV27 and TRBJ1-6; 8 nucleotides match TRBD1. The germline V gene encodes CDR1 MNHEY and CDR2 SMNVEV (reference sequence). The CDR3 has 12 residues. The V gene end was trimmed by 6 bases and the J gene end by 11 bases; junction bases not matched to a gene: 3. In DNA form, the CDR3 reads TGTGCCAGCAGAGGGACAGGTACACCCCTCCACTTT. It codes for CASRGTGTPLHF.

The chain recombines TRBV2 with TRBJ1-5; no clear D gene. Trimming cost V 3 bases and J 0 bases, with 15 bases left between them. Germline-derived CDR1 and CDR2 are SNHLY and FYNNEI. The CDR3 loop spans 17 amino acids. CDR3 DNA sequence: TGTGCCAGCAGTGAGTCGGGTCAGATCGATAGCAATCAGCCCCAGCATTTT. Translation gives CASSESGQIDSNQPQHF. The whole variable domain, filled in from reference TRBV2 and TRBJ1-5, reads EPEVTQTPSHQVTQMGQEVILRCVPISNHLYFYWYRQILGQKVEFLVSFYNNEISEKSEIFDDQFSVERPDGSNFTLKIRSTKLEDSAMYFCASSESGQIDSNQPQHFGDGTRLSIL.

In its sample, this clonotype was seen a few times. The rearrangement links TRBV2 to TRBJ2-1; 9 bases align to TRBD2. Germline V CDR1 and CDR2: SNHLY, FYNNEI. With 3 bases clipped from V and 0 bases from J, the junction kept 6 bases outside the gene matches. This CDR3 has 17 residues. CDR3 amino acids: CASSEIAGVSSYNEQFF. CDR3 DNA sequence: TGTGCCAGCAGTGAGATAGCGGGAGTAAGCTCCTACAATGAGCAGTTCTTC.

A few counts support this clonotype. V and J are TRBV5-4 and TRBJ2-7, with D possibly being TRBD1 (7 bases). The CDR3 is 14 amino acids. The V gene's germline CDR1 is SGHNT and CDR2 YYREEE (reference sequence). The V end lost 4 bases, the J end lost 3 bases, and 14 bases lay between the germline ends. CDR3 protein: CASSTEGQIYEQYF. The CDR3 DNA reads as TGTGCCAGCAGCACGGAGGGACAGATCTACGAGCAGTACTTC.

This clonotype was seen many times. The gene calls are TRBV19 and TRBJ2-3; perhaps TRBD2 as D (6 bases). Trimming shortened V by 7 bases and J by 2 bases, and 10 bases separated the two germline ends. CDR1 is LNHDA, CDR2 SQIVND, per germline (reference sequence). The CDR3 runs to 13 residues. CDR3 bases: TGTGCCAGTAACGGCGGGGACACAGATACGCAGTATTTT. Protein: CASNGGDTDTQYF.

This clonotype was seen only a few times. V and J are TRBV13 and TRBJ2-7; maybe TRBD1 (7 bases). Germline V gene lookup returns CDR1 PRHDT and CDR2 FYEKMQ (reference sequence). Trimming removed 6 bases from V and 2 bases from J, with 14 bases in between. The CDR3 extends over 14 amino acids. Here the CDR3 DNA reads TGTGCCAGCAGTGGGGGGACAGCGACCTACGAGCAGTACTTC. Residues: CASSGGTATYEQYF. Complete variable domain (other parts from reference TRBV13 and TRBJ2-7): AAGVIQSPRHLIKEKRETATLKCYPIPRHDTVYWYQQGPGQDPQFLISFYEKMQSDKGSIPDRFSAQQFSDYHSELNMSSLELGDSALYFCASSGGTATYEQYFGPGTRLTVT.

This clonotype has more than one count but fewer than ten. The CDR3, as DNA: TGTGCCAGCAGTTTAGTGACAGCCACAGATACGCAGTATTTT. The encoded protein is CASSLVTATDTQYF. V is TRBV12-3 or TRBV12-4 and J is TRBJ2-3; the D gene is possibly TRBD1 (5 bases). The CDR3 covers 14 residues. The V gene lost 1 base and the J gene lost 2 bases, with 7 bases spanning the gap.

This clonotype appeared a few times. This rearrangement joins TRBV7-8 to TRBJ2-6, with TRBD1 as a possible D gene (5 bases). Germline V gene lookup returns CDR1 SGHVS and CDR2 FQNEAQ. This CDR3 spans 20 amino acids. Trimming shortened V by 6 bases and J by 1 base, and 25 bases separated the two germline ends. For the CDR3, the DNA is TGTGCCAGCAGTAATAAGGGTCCTGGGCAGGGTGAATCTGGGGCCAACGTCCTGACTTTC. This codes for CASSNKGPGQGESGANVLTF.

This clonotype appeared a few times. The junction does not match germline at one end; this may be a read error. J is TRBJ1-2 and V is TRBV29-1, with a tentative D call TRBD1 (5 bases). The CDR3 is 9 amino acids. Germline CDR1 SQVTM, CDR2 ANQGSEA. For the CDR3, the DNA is TGCAGCGTTGAACTGGGGGAGCTATTC. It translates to CSVELGELF.

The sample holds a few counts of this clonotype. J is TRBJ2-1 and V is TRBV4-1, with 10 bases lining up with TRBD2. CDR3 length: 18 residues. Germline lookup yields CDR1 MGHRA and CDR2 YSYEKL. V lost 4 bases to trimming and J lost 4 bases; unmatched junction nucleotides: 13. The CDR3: CASSPGGARTSGYNEQFF. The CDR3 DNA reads TGCGCCAGCAGCCCAGGGGGCGCGAGGACTAGCGGATACAATGAGCAGTTCTTC.

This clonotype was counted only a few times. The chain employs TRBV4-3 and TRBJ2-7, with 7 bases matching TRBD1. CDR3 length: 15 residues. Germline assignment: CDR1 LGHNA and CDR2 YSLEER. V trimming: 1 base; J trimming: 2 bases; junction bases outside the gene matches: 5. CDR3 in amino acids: CASSQARQGPYEQYF. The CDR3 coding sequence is TGCGCCAGCAGCCAAGCGCGACAGGGCCCCTACGAGCAGTACTTC.